This T cell receptor beta chain was sequenced during a study of control samples from healthy donors and cancer patients. The CDR3 has 14 residues. V was cut by 4 bases and J by 6 bases, with 14 bases left in between. The germline gives CDR1 KGHDR, CDR2 SFDVKD. This table comes from immunoSEQ multiplex PCR, and its TCRdb copy is limited to in-frame clones, with some not included. The table records about 83,000 clones, roughly 89% of them present only once. This receptor was identified in a man aged 50-59 years in good health. The chain uses TRBV24-1 and TRBJ1-1; no firm D call. Source material: blood. The CDR3 DNA is TGTGCCACCAGTGAAGGCGGGAGAAACCCTGAAGCTTTCTTT. Its translation: CATSEGGRNPEAFF.